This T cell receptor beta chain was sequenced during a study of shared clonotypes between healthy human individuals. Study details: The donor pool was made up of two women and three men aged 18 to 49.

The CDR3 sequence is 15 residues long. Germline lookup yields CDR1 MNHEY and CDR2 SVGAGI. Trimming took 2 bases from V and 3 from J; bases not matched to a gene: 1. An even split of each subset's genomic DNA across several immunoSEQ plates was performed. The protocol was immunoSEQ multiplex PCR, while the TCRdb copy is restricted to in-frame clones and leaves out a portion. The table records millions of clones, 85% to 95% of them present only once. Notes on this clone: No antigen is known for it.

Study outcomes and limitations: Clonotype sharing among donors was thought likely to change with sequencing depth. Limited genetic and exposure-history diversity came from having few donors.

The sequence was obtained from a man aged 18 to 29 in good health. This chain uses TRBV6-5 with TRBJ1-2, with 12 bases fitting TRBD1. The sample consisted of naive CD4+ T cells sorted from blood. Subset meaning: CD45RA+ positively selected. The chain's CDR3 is CASSYGTGGYYGYTF. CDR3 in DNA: TGTGCCAGCAGTTACGGGACAGGGGGCTACTATGGCTACACCTTC.